This note documents a single T cell receptor (beta chain) sequence. The antigen remains unidentified. The record originates from a study of T cell repertoires in cytomegalovirus infection. Broader study findings: Carriers of CMV and the relevant HLA type were discriminated by public TCR beta frequency. HLA-C-restricted CMV-specific TCR beta clonotypes prevailed in the ex vivo response.

A single record per CDR3 protein comes from TCRdb applying MiXCR to the reads. The repertoire holds just under 550,000 distinct CDR3 sequences, with approximately 26% as singletons. V was shortened by 3 bases and J by 0 bases, with 9 bases between the two germline ends. This CDR3 has 16 residues. Germline lookup yields CDR1 LGHNA and CDR2 YSLEER. The genes are TRBV4-3 and TRBJ1-6, with D maybe TRBD1 (6 bases). The sequencing sample was made of PBMCs. The TCR was taken from a human donor in good health (CMV status not recorded). Some clones in this sample may be carry-over from other donors' samples. CDR3 nucleotide sequence: TGCGCCAGCAGCCATCAGGGGAGCTCCTATAATTCACCCCTCCACTTT. Translating gives CASSHQGSSYNSPLHF.